This is a list of T cell receptor beta chains from one sample in a study of patients and donors after allogeneic stem cell transplantation. MiXCR was run by TCRdb on the RT-PCR reads, yielding one entry per CDR3 protein. The data show roughly 940,000 distinct CDR3 sequences, with about a sixth seen just once and 6% held by the top ten. Sequencing input: blood, either unsorted or a sorted T cell fraction (not recorded which). The receptors come from a human donor who was either an allogeneic HSCT recipient or a stem cell or donor lymphocyte infusion donor (not recorded which). It is not recorded whose cells these are; they may come from a transplant donor. The CDR3 runs from the conserved cysteine through the conserved F or W. Each record gives: J gene, V gene, CDR3 protein.

j_gene: TRBJ1-1
v_gene: TRBV10-3
CDR3aa: CAISESVNTEAFF

j_gene: TRBJ2-1
v_gene: TRBV24-1
CDR3aa: CATSEPHNEQFF

j_gene: TRBJ2-7
v_gene: TRBV3-1
CDR3aa: CASSPSGWHEQYF

j_gene: TRBJ2-3
v_gene: TRBV7-2
CDR3aa: CASSALGGGDTQYF

j_gene: TRBJ2-1
v_gene: TRBV27
CDR3aa: CASSLLLSGKVQFNEQFF

j_gene: TRBJ1-2
v_gene: TRBV13
CDR3aa: CASSLGGDLSYGYTF

j_gene: TRBJ1-2
v_gene: TRBV20-1
CDR3aa: CSASEGFNYGYTF

j_gene: TRBJ2-5
v_gene: TRBV21-1
CDR3aa: CASSKVEGAKWETQYF

j_gene: TRBJ2-7
v_gene: TRBV5-5
CDR3aa: CASSSRDVGGKDF

j_gene: TRBJ2-7
v_gene: TRBV9
CDR3aa: CASSVESPSEQYF

j_gene: TRBJ2-6
v_gene: TRBV15
CDR3aa: CATSRVTGVAGANVLTF

j_gene: TRBJ2-7
v_gene: TRBV20-1
CDR3aa: CSARVPQRGARSYEQYF

j_gene: TRBJ2-7
v_gene: TRBV25-1
CDR3aa: CASSRKGTPYEQYF

j_gene: TRBJ1-2
v_gene: TRBV15
CDR3aa: CATSKDRAGGYTF

j_gene: TRBJ1-3
v_gene: TRBV12-3/TRBV12-4
CDR3aa: CASSPGQGGFNTIYF

j_gene: TRBJ1-6
v_gene: TRBV6-1
CDR3aa: CASSGWDRDSPLHF

j_gene: TRBJ2-1
v_gene: TRBV29-1
CDR3aa: CSVGLRLRDNEQFF

j_gene: TRBJ2-1
v_gene: TRBV14
CDR3aa: CASSQAGLTRTNEQFF

j_gene: TRBJ2-1
v_gene: TRBV12-3/TRBV12-4
CDR3aa: CASFGAGSYNEQFF

j_gene: TRBJ1-6
v_gene: TRBV6-1
CDR3aa: CASRPSGTGNSPLHF

j_gene: TRBJ1-2
v_gene: TRBV7-2
CDR3aa: CASRDPGQGNYGYTF

j_gene: TRBJ1-2
v_gene: TRBV15
CDR3aa: CATSSNRGRAVNYGYTF

j_gene: TRBJ2-7
v_gene: TRBV20-1
CDR3aa: CSARDRTGRVYEQYF

j_gene: TRBJ2-1
v_gene: TRBV6-1
CDR3aa: CASTTGTGGNNEQFF

j_gene: TRBJ2-6
v_gene: TRBV2
CDR3aa: CASRGQATTLSGANVLTF

j_gene: TRBJ1-3
v_gene: TRBV6-2/TRBV6-3
CDR3aa: CASTGQGKADTIYF

j_gene: TRBJ1-6
v_gene: TRBV12-3/TRBV12-4
CDR3aa: CASSLTEGTSPLHF

j_gene: TRBJ2-2
v_gene: TRBV5-1
CDR3aa: CASSLENRVITGELFF

j_gene: TRBJ2-7
v_gene: TRBV12-3/TRBV12-4
CDR3aa: CASSPPGGTSYEQYF

j_gene: TRBJ2-7
v_gene: TRBV6-2/TRBV6-3
CDR3aa: CASSRPGAGASDEQYF

j_gene: TRBJ1-1
v_gene: TRBV4-3
CDR3aa: CASSQDWEGARGNTEAFF

j_gene: TRBJ1-2
v_gene: TRBV12-3/TRBV12-4
CDR3aa: CASSLGQGAIVSYTF

j_gene: TRBJ2-7
v_gene: TRBV6-5
CDR3aa: CASSYSSTGDPYEQYF

j_gene: TRBJ2-3
v_gene: TRBV4-3
CDR3aa: CASSQRAASTDTQYF

j_gene: TRBJ2-5
v_gene: TRBV7-2
CDR3aa: CASSLRLAATGETQYF

j_gene: TRBJ2-7
v_gene: TRBV7-8
CDR3aa: CASSLALAGASYEQYF

j_gene: TRBJ1-4
v_gene: TRBV5-6
CDR3aa: CASSLGGTGDEKLFF

j_gene: TRBJ2-7
v_gene: TRBV12-3/TRBV12-4
CDR3aa: CASSASGRAHEQYF

j_gene: TRBJ2-3
v_gene: TRBV20-1
CDR3aa: CSASLAGAPTDTQYF

j_gene: TRBJ2-7
v_gene: TRBV9
CDR3aa: CASSTRTGGVYEQYF